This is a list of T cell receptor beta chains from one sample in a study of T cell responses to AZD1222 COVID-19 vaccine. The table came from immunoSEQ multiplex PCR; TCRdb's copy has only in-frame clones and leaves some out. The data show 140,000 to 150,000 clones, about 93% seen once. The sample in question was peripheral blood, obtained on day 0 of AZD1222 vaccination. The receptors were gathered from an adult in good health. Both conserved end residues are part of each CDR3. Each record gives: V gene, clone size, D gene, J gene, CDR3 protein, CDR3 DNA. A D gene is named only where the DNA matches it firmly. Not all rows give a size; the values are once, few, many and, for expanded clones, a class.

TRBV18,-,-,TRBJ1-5,CASSPGRDQPQHF,TGTGCCAGCTCACCGGGCCGAGATCAGCCCCAGCATTTT
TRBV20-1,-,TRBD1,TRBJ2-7,CSARVPGQDYF,TGCAGTGCTAGGGTTCCGGGACAGGACTACTTC
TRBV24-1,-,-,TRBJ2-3,CATSELRTDTQYF,TGTGCCACCAGTGAACTACGCACAGATACGCAGTATTTT
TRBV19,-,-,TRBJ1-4,CASSIDLGDSATNEKLFF,TGTGCCAGTAGTATAGATCTAGGGGATAGCGCGACTAATGAAAAACTGTTTTTT
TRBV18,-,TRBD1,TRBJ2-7,CASSPVSGGGSYEQYF,TGTGCCAGCTCACCTGTTTCAGGGGGCGGTAGCTACGAGCAGTACTTC
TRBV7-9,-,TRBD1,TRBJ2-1,CASSLGETGFYGYNEQFF,TGTGCCAGCAGCTTAGGGGAGACAGGGTTTTACGGGTACAATGAGCAGTTCTTC
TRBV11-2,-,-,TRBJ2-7,CASKEVGSYEQYF,TGTGCCAGCAAAGAGGTGGGTTCCTACGAGCAGTACTTC
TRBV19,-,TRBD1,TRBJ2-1,CASSGLPGQGAYEQFF,TGTGCCAGTAGTGGACTACCGGGACAGGGGGCCTATGAGCAGTTCTTC
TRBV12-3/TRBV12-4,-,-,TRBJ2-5,CASSLIEGETQYF,TGTGCCAGCAGTTTGATAGAGGGAGAGACCCAGTACTTC
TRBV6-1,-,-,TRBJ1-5,CASSELGSPTDQPQHF,TGTGCCAGCAGTGAATTAGGGAGCCCGACAGACCAGCCCCAGCATTTT
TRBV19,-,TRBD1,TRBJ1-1,CASSGFRGLSTEAFF,TGTGCCAGTAGTGGGTTCAGGGGGCTGAGCACTGAAGCTTTCTTT
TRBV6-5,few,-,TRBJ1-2,CASSNAGPHYTF,TGTGCCAGCAGCAACGCAGGGCCCCACTACACCTTC
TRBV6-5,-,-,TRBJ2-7,CASSLQDWVYEQYF,TGTGCCAGCAGCTTACAGGACTGGGTCTACGAGCAGTACTTC
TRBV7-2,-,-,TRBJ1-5,CASSLAAGNQPQHF,TGTGCCAGCAGCTTAGCGGCAGGTAATCAGCCCCAGCATTTT
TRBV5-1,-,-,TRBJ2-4,CASSLFGGQGNIQYF,TGCGCCAGCAGCTTGTTTGGGGGTCAAGGAAACATTCAGTACTTC
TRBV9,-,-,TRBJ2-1,CASSVFPGEGQFF,TGTGCCAGCAGCGTGTTTCCGGGAGAAGGGCAGTTCTTC
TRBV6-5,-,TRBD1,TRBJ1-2,CASSYDMTGKNGYTF,TGTGCCAGCAGTTACGACATGACAGGGAAGAATGGCTACACCTTC
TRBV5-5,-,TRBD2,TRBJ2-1,CASSALAGGYSYNEQFF,TGTGCCAGCAGCGCGCTAGCGGGGGGGTACTCCTACAATGAGCAGTTCTTC
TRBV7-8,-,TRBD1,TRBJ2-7,CASSSRDRGYEQYF,TGTGCCAGCAGCAGCCGGGACAGGGGCTACGAGCAGTACTTC
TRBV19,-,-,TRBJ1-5,CASSIVTGSNQPQHF,TGTGCCAGTAGTATAGTAACAGGGAGCAATCAGCCCCAGCATTTT
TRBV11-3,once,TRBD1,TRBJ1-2,CASSQTGGYDYTF,TGTGCCAGCAGCCAGACAGGGGGCTACGACTACACCTTC
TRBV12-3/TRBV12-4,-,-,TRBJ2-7,CASGVVGEQYF,TGTGCCAGCGGTGTTGTGGGCGAGCAGTACTTC
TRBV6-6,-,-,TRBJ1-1,CASSYSVGTVHTEAFF,TGTGCCAGCAGTTACTCGGTAGGGACCGTCCACACTGAAGCTTTCTTT
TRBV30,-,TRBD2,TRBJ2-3,CAWILLAGAEPRVGTQYF,TGTGCCTGGATTTTACTAGCGGGAGCCGAGCCTAGGGTCGGTACGCAGTATTTT
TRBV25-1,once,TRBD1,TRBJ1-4,CASSALGGSGEKLFF,TGTGCCAGCAGTGCTCTAGGGGGCTCGGGTGAAAAACTGTTTTTT
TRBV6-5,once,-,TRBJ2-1,CASRYSGTNEQFF,TGTGCCAGCAGATATTCCGGGACGAATGAGCAGTTCTTC
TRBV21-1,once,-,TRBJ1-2,CASSKPRQGLGGYTF,TGTGCCAGCAGCAAACCGCGGCAGGGCCTCGGCGGCTACACCTTC
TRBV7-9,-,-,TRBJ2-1,CATHGAGSGEQFF,TGTGCCACCCATGGGGCAGGGAGTGGTGAGCAGTTCTTC
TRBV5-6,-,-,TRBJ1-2,CASSLRANYGYTF,TGTGCCAGCAGCTTGCGGGCTAACTATGGCTACACCTTC
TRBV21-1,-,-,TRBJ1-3,CASLPPGDRGGNTIYF,TGTGCCAGCCTTCCGCCAGGGGACAGGGGTGGAAACACCATATATTTT
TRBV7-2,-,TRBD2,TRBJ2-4,CASSLGLAGNIQYF,TGTGCCAGCAGCCTGGGACTAGCGGGAAACATTCAGTACTTC
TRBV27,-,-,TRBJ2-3,CASTRGRRSTDTQYF,TGTGCCAGCACCCGGGGACGACGGAGCACAGATACGCAGTATTTT
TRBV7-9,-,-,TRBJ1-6,CASSLVGISPLHF,TGTGCCAGCAGCTTAGTGGGGATCTCACCCCTCCACTTT
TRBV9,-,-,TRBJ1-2,CASSVAGHGYTF,TGTGCCAGCAGCGTCGCAGGGCATGGCTACACCTTC
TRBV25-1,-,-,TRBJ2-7,CASSDRMGEQYF,TGTGCCAGCAGTGACAGGATGGGCGAGCAGTACTTC
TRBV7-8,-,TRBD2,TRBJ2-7,CATIWGSGTFPAEQYF,TGTGCCACTATATGGGGAAGCGGGACGTTCCCAGCAGAGCAGTACTTC
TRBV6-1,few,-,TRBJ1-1,CASSESTENTEAFF,TGTGCCAGCAGTGAAAGCACAGAGAACACTGAAGCTTTCTTT